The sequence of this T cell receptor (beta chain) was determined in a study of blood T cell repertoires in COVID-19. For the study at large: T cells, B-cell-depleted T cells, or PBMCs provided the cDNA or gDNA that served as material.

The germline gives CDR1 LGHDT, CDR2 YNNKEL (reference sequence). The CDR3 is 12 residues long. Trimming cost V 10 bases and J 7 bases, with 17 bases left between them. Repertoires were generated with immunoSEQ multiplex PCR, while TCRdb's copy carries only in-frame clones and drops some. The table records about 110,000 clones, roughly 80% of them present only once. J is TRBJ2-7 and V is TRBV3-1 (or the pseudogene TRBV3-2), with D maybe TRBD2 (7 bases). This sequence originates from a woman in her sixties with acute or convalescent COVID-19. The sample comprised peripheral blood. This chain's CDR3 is CATRRGAGEQYF. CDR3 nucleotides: TGTGCCACCCGCCGGGGGGCAGGAGAGCAGTACTTC.